The sequence of this T cell receptor (beta chain) was determined in a study of shared T cell receptors in the human thymus. V lost 5 bases and J lost 2, with 12 bases in between. This CDR3 contains 14 residues. The V gene's germline CDR1 is SGHAT and CDR2 FQNNGV. The table came from immunoSEQ multiplex PCR; TCRdb's copy has only in-frame clones and leaves some out. The table records 630,000 or so clones, 87% of them present only once. The same sample was also used in a study of human thymus T cells. That investigation notes: In corrective heart surgery, resections were taken, and these provided the thymus tissue. Use of V and J genes seemed skewed within the thymic and blood repertoires. The related literature has documented a marked overlap of thymic repertoires among unrelated individuals.

The TCR comes from a boy younger than two with a congenital heart defect. Specimen: thymocytes. V gene TRBV11-2 combines with J gene TRBJ1-2; D is undetermined. CDR3 in amino acids: CASSPFVRNYGYTF. The CDR3, as DNA: TGTGCCAGCAGCCCCTTCGTTCGGAACTATGGCTACACCTTC.